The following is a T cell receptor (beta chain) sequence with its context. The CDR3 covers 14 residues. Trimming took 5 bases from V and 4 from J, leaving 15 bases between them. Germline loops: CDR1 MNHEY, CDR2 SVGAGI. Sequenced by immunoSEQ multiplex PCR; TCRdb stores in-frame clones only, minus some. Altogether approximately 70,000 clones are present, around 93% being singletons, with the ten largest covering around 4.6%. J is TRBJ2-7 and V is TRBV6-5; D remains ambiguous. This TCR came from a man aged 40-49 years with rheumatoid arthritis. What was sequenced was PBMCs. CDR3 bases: TGTGCCAGCAGTCCCGCCGGGCCACTATACGAGCAGTACTTC. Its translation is CASSPAGPLYEQYF.